This T cell receptor beta chain appears in the sequencing data of a study of blood T cell repertoires in COVID-19. On the study more broadly: The United States, Italy and Spain were the sources of the acute and convalescent COVID-19 samples. PBMCs, B-cell-depleted T cells, or T cells were the source of the cDNA or gDNA that made up the material.

Per the original methods: Amplification from reference gene primers served as the basis for estimated nucleated cell counts. Generated by immunoSEQ multiplex PCR, the TCRdb table keeps only in-frame clones and is missing some. The V and J calls and clone size were taken over from that table, and D and trimming were inferred from the DNA. The top ten hold less than 3% of the sample, which has roughly 170,000 clones, approximately 86% seen once. This clone appeared a few times. Distinct nucleotide sequences in the sample also encode this CDR3. The source is a man aged 35 to 55 with active or convalescent COVID-19. Sequences were obtained from peripheral blood.

The CDR3 spells CASSSGTAGNTIYF. The CDR3 region has the DNA TGCGCCAGCAGCTCAGGGACAGCTGGAAACACCATATATTTT. The chain joins TRBV5-1 to TRBJ1-3, with 7 positions matching TRBD1. CDR1 is SGHRS and CDR2 is YFSETQ in the germline V gene. The V gene end was trimmed by 3 bases and the J gene end by 2 bases; junction bases not matched to a gene: 2. CDR3 length: 14 residues.